Listed here are 25 T cell receptor beta chains from one sample, sequenced in a study of OX40 agonist ivuxolimab in advanced cancers. Data came from immunoSEQ multiplex PCR; TCRdb stores just in-frame clones and leaves some out. The sample lists roughly 48,000 clones, about 83% seen once, with 1% to 1.5% in the top ten. The input for sequencing was CD4+ or CD8+ T cells sorted from blood, taken in a trial of the OX40 agonist ivuxolimab. The receptors shown here come from an adult with an advanced solid tumor such as melanoma, head and neck, liver or kidney cancer.

The rearrangement uses TRBV7-9 and TRBJ2-3; no firm D call. Germline V gene data show CDR1 as SEHNR and CDR2 as FQNEAQ (reference sequence). There are 14 residues in the CDR3. V was clipped by 3 bases and J by 0 bases, with 7 bases between them. CDR3 nucleotide sequence: TGTGCCAGCAGCTTTGGGGTCAGCACAGATACGCAGTATTTT. Translating gives CASSFGVSTDTQYF.

In this sample, this clone turned up a few times. The V call is TRBV6-5, the J call TRBJ1-2, with D unresolved. The V and J ends lost 0 bases and 8 bases respectively, with 16 bases between them. This CDR3 has 15 amino acids. In germline, CDR1 is MNHEY, CDR2 SVGAGI. The CDR3 bases are TGTGCCAGCAGTTACTCTTCAAATATCCACGGGGGCTACACCTTC. Translated: CASSYSSNIHGGYTF.

This chain links TRBV9 with TRBJ2-7; tentatively, D is TRBD1 (5 bases). Trimming removed 1 base from V and 3 bases from J, with 11 bases in between. CDR1 and CDR2 (germline): SGDLS, YYNGEE. CDR3 length: 14 residues. CDR3 residues: CASSVPKGYYEQYF. Written as DNA, the CDR3 is TGTGCCAGCAGCGTACCAAAGGGGTACTACGAGCAGTACTTC.

This clone was detected once. This sequence joins TRBV7-9 and TRBJ1-2; D is uncertain. Trimming cost V 1 base and J 6 bases, with 15 bases left between them. The CDR3 runs to 15 residues. Germline CDR1 reads SEHNR; CDR2 reads FQNEAQ (reference sequence). The DNA of the CDR3 is TGTGCCAGCAGCTTAGATAACGGAGCCTCTGATGGCTACACCTTC. Translated: CASSLDNGASDGYTF.

The rearrangement joins TRBV7-2 to TRBJ1-2, with D perhaps TRBD1 (5 bases). Looked up from germline, CDR1 is SGHTA and CDR2 is FQGNSA. The CDR3 is 13 amino acids. The V end was cut by 5 bases, the J end by 4 bases, with 11 bases between. The CDR3 loop reads CASSVGTVYGYTF. The CDR3 coding sequence is TGTGCCAGCAGCGTCGGGACGGTCTATGGCTACACCTTC.

This clone showed up just once. The CDR3: CASSERVQIGNTIYF. CDR3 bases: TGTGCCAGCAGTGAAAGGGTACAGATTGGAAACACCATATATTTT. The chain combines TRBV2 with TRBJ1-3; unclear D gene. V was clipped by 2 bases and J by 3 bases, with 11 bases between them. The CDR3 spans 15 residues. The V gene's germline CDR1 is SNHLY and CDR2 FYNNEI.

This chain uses TRBV5-4 with TRBJ2-7; D ambiguous. Trimming removed 1 base from V and 1 base from J, with 9 bases in between. From germline, CDR1 is SGHNT and CDR2 YYREEE (reference sequence). The CDR3 consists of 14 residues. This chain's CDR3 is CASSLMGLSYEQYF. The CDR3 coding sequence is TGTGCCAGCAGCTTGATGGGGTTATCCTACGAGCAGTACTTC.

J is TRBJ2-5 and V is TRBV30; D unclear. Germline assignment: CDR1 GTSNPN and CDR2 SVGIG (reference sequence). The CDR3 loop spans 10 amino acids. Trimming took 2 bases from V and 5 from J, leaving 3 bases between them. CDR3 residues: CAWSTETQYF. CDR3 DNA sequence: TGTGCCTGGAGTACTGAGACCCAGTACTTC.

The rearrangement links TRBV4-3 to TRBJ1-2, with D unresolved. Germline CDR1 reads LGHNA; CDR2 reads YSLEER. The CDR3 spans 15 residues. The V end lost 0 bases, the J end lost 7 bases, and 15 bases lay between the germline ends. DNA for the CDR3: TGCGCCAGCAGCCAAGATCACCGGGATAGGATTGGCTACACCTTC. It yields the protein CASSQDHRDRIGYTF.

The chain recombines TRBV6-5 with TRBJ2-1, with D unresolved. The CDR3 extends over 13 amino acids. V lost 7 bases and J lost 7, with 14 bases in between. Germline V gives CDR1 MNHEY, CDR2 SVGAGI. DNA of the CDR3: TGTGCCAGCAAAGGCAGGAACTTGAATGAGCAGTTCTTC. It encodes CASKGRNLNEQFF.

The chain is built from TRBV4-1 and TRBJ1-2, with D maybe TRBD1 (6 bases). This CDR3 has 15 residues. Germline V gives CDR1 MGHRA, CDR2 YSYEKL. V gave up 4 bases and J gave up 3 bases, with 15 bases separating them. CDR3: CASSLGAAGDYGYTF. The CDR3 DNA reads as TGCGCCAGCAGCCTGGGGGCGGCGGGGGACTATGGCTACACCTTC.

This chain joins TRBV7-2 and TRBJ2-7, with a tentative D call TRBD2 (5 bases). The CDR3 spans 15 residues. Trimming took off 5 bases at V and 2 bases at J, with 16 bases between the two ends. Germline values: CDR1 SGHTA, CDR2 FQGNSA. The CDR3, as DNA: TGTGCCAGCAGCGCCATGGCGGTGAGGGCCTACGAGCAGTACTTC. Its protein product is CASSAMAVRAYEQYF.

V is TRBV29-1 and J is TRBJ1-2; no clear D. In germline, CDR1 is SQVTM, CDR2 ANQGSEA. V lost 8 bases, J lost 7 bases, and 20 bases lay in between. This CDR3 has 13 amino acids. CDR3 in amino acids: CSPRRGETSGYTF. In DNA, the CDR3 is TGCAGCCCTCGCCGGGGTGAAACTTCTGGCTACACCTTC.

The CDR3 loop is CADPRGGGNIQYF. CDR3 in DNA: TGTGCCGACCCAAGGGGAGGCGGGAACATTCAGTACTTC. The V gene is TRBV19, the J gene TRBJ2-4; tentatively, D is TRBD2 (6 bases). V shed 11 bases and J shed 7 bases, with 18 bases lying between them. Germline values: CDR1 LNHDA, CDR2 SQIVND (reference sequence). This CDR3 spans 13 amino acids. The whole variable domain, remainder taken from reference TRBV19 and TRBJ2-4, is DGGITQSPKYLFRKEGQNVTLSCEQNLNHDAMYWYRQDPGQGLRLIYYSQIVNDFQKGDIAEGYSVSREKKESFPLTVTSAQKNPTAFYLCADPRGGGNIQYFGAGTRLSVL.

V and J are TRBV6-1 and TRBJ1-2; tentative D call: TRBD1 (5 bases). Trimming removed 8 bases from V and 5 bases from J, with 9 bases in between. This CDR3 contains 11 residues. Germline-derived CDR1 and CDR2 are MNHNS and SASEGT. The CDR3 DNA sequence: TGTGCCAGCCGGGGGTTTTATGGCTACACCTTC. Its translation: CASRGFYGYTF.

The chain has TRBV6-5 and TRBJ2-7; perhaps TRBD1 as D (5 bases). Trimming left V 2 bases short and J 3 bases short, with 14 bases between. Germline V lookup: CDR1 MNHEY, CDR2 SVGAGI. This CDR3 has 15 amino acids. CDR3 loop: CASSYSAGLVYEQYF. The CDR3, as DNA: TGTGCCAGCAGTTACAGCGCAGGGCTCGTCTACGAGCAGTACTTC.

In this sample, this clone is medium-sized. V gene TRBV6-5 combines with J gene TRBJ2-2, with 10 positions matching TRBD1. The CDR3 is 15 residues long. With V trimmed by 2 bases and J by 4 bases, 1 base remained unmatched. CDR1 is MNHEY, CDR2 SVGAGI, per germline. This CDR3 reads CASSYGTGVTGELFF. CDR3 nucleotides: TGTGCCAGCAGTTACGGGACAGGGGTCACCGGGGAGCTGTTTTTT.

This rearrangement joins TRBV4-3 to TRBJ1-2; D is possibly TRBD1 (6 bases). Per the germline V gene, CDR1 is LGHNA and CDR2 is YSLEER. This CDR3 has 16 residues. Trimming took 3 bases from V and 4 from J, leaving 18 bases between them. The CDR3 spells CASSQETGQNSYGYTF. The CDR3 DNA follows: TGCGCCAGCAGCCAGGAAACGGGACAAAACTCCTATGGCTACACCTTC.

The chain is built from TRBV5-8 and TRBJ2-3; TRBD2 is a possible D gene (6 bases). Germline V lookup: CDR1 SGHTS, CDR2 YDEGEE. Trimming took 4 bases from V and 2 from J, leaving 14 bases between them. The CDR3 consists of 15 residues. The DNA of the CDR3 is TGTGCCAGCAGCCCATGGGGGGTCCTCACAGATACGCAGTATTTT. The encoded protein is CASSPWGVLTDTQYF. Full variable domain (remainder filled in from reference TRBV5-8 and TRBJ2-3): EAGVTQSPTHLIKTRGQQATLRCSPISGHTSVYWYQQALGLGLQFLLWYDEGEERNRGNFPPRFSGRQFPNYSSELNVNALELEDSALYLCASSPWGVLTDTQYFGPGTRLTVL.

The chain combines TRBV11-2 with TRBJ2-1, with D perhaps matching TRBD2 (5 bases). There are 16 residues in the CDR3. Germline V gives CDR1 SGHAT, CDR2 FQNNGV. V was pared by 3 bases and J by 0 bases, with 12 bases between. The CDR3 DNA follows: TGTGCCAGCAGCTTGGAGAGGAGGAGCTCCTACAATGAGCAGTTCTTC. It translates to CASSLERRSSYNEQFF.

The chain employs TRBV9 and TRBJ1-2, with TRBD1 matching 8 bases. The CDR3 is made up of 14 amino acids. The germline gives CDR1 SGDLS, CDR2 YYNGEE. Trimming cost V 4 bases and J 4 bases; bases outside gene matches: 6. In DNA, the CDR3 is TGTGCCAGCAGCCTCGGACAGGGACCCTATGGCTACACCTTC. Amino acid sequence: CASSLGQGPYGYTF. Combining the CDR3 with reference TRBV9 and TRBJ1-2 gives the whole variable domain DSGVTQTPKHLITATGQRVTLRCSPRSGDLSVYWYQQSLDQGLQFLIQYYNGEERAKGNILERFSAQQFPDLHSELNLSSLELGDSALYFCASSLGQGPYGYTFGSGTRLTVV.

This chain joins TRBV5-1 and TRBJ2-6; perhaps TRBD2 as D (5 bases). The CDR3 loop spans 14 amino acids. Deletions cut 7 bases from V and 1 base from J, with 9 bases between. From germline, CDR1 is SGHRS and CDR2 YFSETQ. CDR3 amino acids: CASFGESGANVLTF. In DNA form, the CDR3 reads TGCGCCAGCTTCGGGGAATCTGGGGCCAACGTCCTGACTTTC.

The chain employs TRBV6-5 and TRBJ1-5; no clear D. Trimming left V 2 bases short and J 5 bases short, with 4 bases between. The CDR3 runs to 12 residues. Germline V gives CDR1 MNHEY, CDR2 SVGAGI. CDR3 loop: CASSYAYQPQHF. In nucleotides, the CDR3 is TGTGCCAGCAGTTACGCCTATCAGCCCCAGCATTTT.

This clone was observed a single time. V usage is TRBV30 and J usage is TRBJ1-1; 7 positions agree with TRBD1. This CDR3 is built from 17 residues. V gave up 1 base and J gave up 1 base; unmatched junction bases: 12. Germline assignment: CDR1 GTSNPN and CDR2 SVGIG (reference sequence). The CDR3 protein is CAWSASRSTGWNTEAFF. As DNA, the CDR3 is TGTGCCTGGAGTGCCTCCAGATCGACAGGGTGGAACACTGAAGCTTTCTTT.

The chain's CDR3 is CAWIGQAFTGELFF. CDR3 bases: TGTGCCTGGATCGGACAGGCTTTCACCGGGGAGCTGTTTTTT. The chain couples TRBV30 to TRBJ2-2; 7 bases align to TRBD1. CDR3 length: 14 residues. Germline trimming cut 4 bases from V and 4 bases from J; bases unmatched to any gene: 6. Germline V lookup: CDR1 GTSNPN, CDR2 SVGIG (reference sequence).